The clone carrying this T cell receptor beta chain was observed a few times. The antigen is unknown. The J segment lost 6 bases and the V segment lost 5 bases, leaving 6 bases of the junction unmatched. The CDR3 covers 15 residues. The germline CDR1 and CDR2 sequences are SGHRS and YFSETQ. These data originate in a study of human T cells and chemical hapten exposure. Study-level information: Across the whole study, which lasted approximately 5.5 months, patients were given diphenylcyclopropenone on the scalp once a week. Study-wide results and limits: Healthy people's immune response may differ from that of the donors, who had alopecia. Significantly more large CDR3 similarity clusters arose among expanded TCRs than among controls.

Authors' methods: TCR counts had a median of approximately 87,000 per sample and spanned roughly 20,000 to 690,600. Using its own MiXCR run on the RACE reads, TCRdb lists one record per CDR3 protein. TCRdb assigned the V and J calls; the authors' analysis was not used. The sample contains about 89,000 distinct CDR3 sequences, over 10% of which appear only once. Time point of the sample: patch test 3, about 24 weeks after DPC sensitization. Treatment noted: therapeutic diphenylcyclopropenone sensitization with weekly scalp DPC. The sequencing used whole blood, collected in connection with sensitization to the hapten diphenylcyclopropenone (DPC). The TCR sequence derives from a woman aged 45 to 65 with alopecia areata. Some clones in this sample may be carry-over from other donors' samples. The chain uses TRBV5-1 and TRBJ2-2; 11 bases map to TRBD1. The CDR3 sequence is CASRSGTGGSGELFF. The CDR3 DNA reads TGCGCCAGCAGATCCGGGACAGGGGGTTCCGGGGAGCTGTTTTTT.